This passage covers 19 T cell receptor beta chains from one sample sequenced in a study of CD8 T cells in ankylosing spondylitis. In TCRdb, the 5' RACE reads were re-called with MiXCR into one record per CDR3 protein. Here the sample spans approximately 340,000 distinct CDR3 sequences, approximately 15% being singletons. The sample taken for sequencing was blood, either unsorted or a sorted T cell fraction (not recorded which). The source of these receptors is a male donor with ankylosing spondylitis or in good health (not recorded which).

This clonotype was recorded a few times. The chain uses TRBV12-3 or TRBV12-4 and TRBJ2-2, with D unresolved. The CDR3 is 14 amino acids. Trimming removed 2 bases at V and 1 base at J, with 5 bases between. This chain's CDR3 is CASSLMRNTGELFF. The CDR3 DNA follows: TGTGCCAGCAGTTTAATGAGGAACACCGGGGAGCTGTTTTTT.

The chain uses TRBV7-2 and TRBJ1-1; D might be TRBD1 (5 bases). In germline, CDR1 is SGHTA, CDR2 FQGNSA. Trimming removed 1 base at V and 3 bases at J, with 6 bases between. The CDR3 contains 13 residues. The CDR3 DNA is TGTGCCAGCAGCTTAGTACAGGACACTGAAGCTTTCTTT. Translated: CASSLVQDTEAFF.

In this sample, this clonotype turned up a few times. The chain has TRBV12-3 or TRBV12-4 and TRBJ2-1; TRBD2 matches at 12 bases. The V segment lost 4 bases and the J segment 9 bases; nucleotides outside the gene matches: 7. This CDR3 has 15 residues. CDR3 residues: CASSSGLAGSGEQFF. CDR3 sequence (DNA): TGTGCCAGCAGTTCGGGACTAGCGGGTAGTGGTGAGCAGTTCTTC.

The rearrangement links TRBV11-2 to TRBJ2-1; TRBD2 agrees at 9 bases. The V and J ends lost 4 bases and 3 bases, in that order; junction bases with no gene match: 13. Germline loops: CDR1 SGHAT, CDR2 FQNNGV. The CDR3 spans 18 residues. The chain's CDR3 is CASSSHLISSGVYNEQFF. As DNA, the CDR3 is TGTGCCAGCAGCTCCCATCTAATCTCTAGCGGGGTCTACAATGAGCAGTTCTTC.

This clonotype showed up just a few times. The chain joins TRBV19 to TRBJ2-3; TRBD2 matches at 8 bases. The length of the CDR3 is 15 residues. Unmatched junction bases numbered 6, after V lost 5 bases and J lost 2 bases. Germline V gene lookup returns CDR1 LNHDA and CDR2 SQIVND (reference sequence). DNA for the CDR3: TGTGCCAGTAGTGCCACGGGAGGGACCACAGATACGCAGTATTTT. Its protein is CASSATGGTTDTQYF. The full variable domain, its missing parts supplied by reference TRBV19 and TRBJ2-3, is DGGITQSPKYLFRKEGQNVTLSCEQNLNHDAMYWYRQDPGQGLRLIYYSQIVNDFQKGDIAEGYSVSREKKESFPLTVTSAQKNPTAFYLCASSATGGTTDTQYFGPGTRLTVL.

The genes are TRBV7-2 and TRBJ1-3; D is undetermined. Deletions cut 5 bases from V and 2 bases from J, with 10 bases between. Germline V gene sequence: CDR1 SGHTA, CDR2 FQGNSA. This CDR3 contains 14 residues. The CDR3: CASSHGDTGNTIYF. Written as DNA, the CDR3 is TGTGCCAGCAGCCATGGTGATACTGGAAACACCATATATTTT.

The chain is built from TRBV5-1 and TRBJ2-2; 9 bases match TRBD2. Germline-derived CDR1 and CDR2 are SGHRS and YFSETQ. This CDR3 is 18 amino acids long. V lost 4 bases to trimming and J lost 5 bases; unmatched junction nucleotides: 15. The CDR3 protein is CASSMGLALGSATGELFF. The CDR3 region has the DNA TGCGCCAGCAGCATGGGACTAGCTTTAGGATCGGCTACCGGGGAGCTGTTTTTT.

This clonotype was seen more than once but under ten times. The chain employs TRBV5-1 and TRBJ2-3; D is undetermined. CDR1 and CDR2 (germline): SGHRS, YFSETQ. The CDR3 spans 15 residues. Trimming took 5 bases from V and 0 from J, leaving 13 bases between them. The DNA of the CDR3 is TGCGCCAGCAGACCCATCTGGCAGAGCACAGATACGCAGTATTTT. This codes for CASRPIWQSTDTQYF.

The DNA for the CDR3 is TGTGCCAGCAGTGAAGGAGAGGGGGCGGCTAGCAATCAGCCCCAGCATTTT. This sequence encodes CASSEGEGAASNQPQHF. The V and J genes are TRBV6-1 and TRBJ1-5, with 7 bases fitting TRBD1. From germline, CDR1 is MNHNS and CDR2 SASEGT. J was trimmed by 0 bases and V by 1 base; bases with no gene match: 6. This CDR3 region has 17 residues.

This clonotype turned up a few times. This chain links TRBV2 with TRBJ2-3; D unclear. In germline, CDR1 is SNHLY, CDR2 FYNNEI. The V and J ends lost 1 base and 0 bases respectively, with 2 bases between them. The CDR3 is 13 amino acids. CDR3 in DNA: TGTGCCAGCAGTGAAGACAGCACAGATACGCAGTATTTT. Translation gives CASSEDSTDTQYF.

This clonotype came up a few times. The chain has TRBV10-3 and TRBJ2-7; D uncertain. In germline, CDR1 is ENHRY, CDR2 SYGVKD. Trimming cost V 2 bases and J 2 bases, with 13 bases left between them. CDR3 size: 15 residues. The CDR3 sequence: CAISEGPSLTYEQYF. In DNA, the CDR3 is TGTGCCATCAGTGAGGGACCTTCTCTCACCTACGAGCAGTACTTC.

This clonotype turned up a few times. The CDR3 spells CASSMGLAGVRGETQYF. The CDR3 DNA reads as TGTGCCAGCAGTATGGGACTAGCGGGAGTAAGGGGAGAGACCCAGTACTTC. The chain employs TRBV6-1 and TRBJ2-5; TRBD2 agrees at 14 bases. The junction had 9 bases not matched to a gene; V was cut back by 5 bases and J by 4 bases. Germline CDR1 is MNHNS and CDR2 is SASEGT. There are 17 residues in the CDR3.

This clonotype was found a few times. This rearrangement joins TRBV3-1 to TRBJ2-4; a possible D gene is TRBD1 (6 bases). The CDR3 extends over 12 amino acids. In germline, CDR1 is LGHDT, CDR2 YNNKEL (reference sequence). Deletions cut 5 bases from V and 8 bases from J, with 10 bases between. For the CDR3, the DNA is TGTGCCAGCAGCACAGGGTGGGACATTCAGTACTTC. Its translation: CASSTGWDIQYF.

This clonotype was detected ten times or more. The V gene is TRBV5-1, the J gene TRBJ2-1; D may be TRBD2 (7 bases). The V gene lost 0 bases and the J gene lost 2 bases, with 9 bases spanning the gap. This CDR3 comprises 15 residues. Germline V gene lookup returns CDR1 SGHRS and CDR2 YFSETQ. The DNA of the CDR3 is TGCGCCAGCAGCTTGGGCGGGGGCACCTACAATGAGCAGTTCTTC. Amino acids: CASSLGGGTYNEQFF. The full variable domain, in which reference TRBV5-1 and TRBJ2-1 provide the parts outside the CDR3, is KAGVTQTPRYLIKTRGQQVTLSCSPISGHRSVSWYQQTPGQGLQFLFEYFSETQRNKGNFPGRFSGRQFSNSRSEMNVSTLELGDSALYLCASSLGGGTYNEQFFGPGTRLTVL.

The chain links TRBV15 to TRBJ2-7; 7 nucleotides match TRBD1. The V and J ends lost 0 bases and 3 bases, in that order; junction bases with no gene match: 2. Germline V gives CDR1 LNHNV, CDR2 YYDKDF (reference sequence). This CDR3 region has 14 residues. The CDR3 loop reads CATSREGQVYEQYF. The CDR3 nucleotides are TGTGCCACCAGCAGAGAAGGACAGGTCTACGAGCAGTACTTC.

The CDR3 DNA is TGTGCCAGCAGCCCCCTGGCAGGGGCGAAGTCAGATACGCAGTATTTT. Translating it yields CASSPLAGAKSDTQYF. The chain has TRBV11-3 and TRBJ2-3; D is perhaps TRBD1 (6 bases). The CDR3 runs to 16 residues. Germline V gene data show CDR1 as SGHNT and CDR2 as YENEEA. V was cut by 5 bases and J by 4 bases, with 19 bases left in between.

This clonotype was seen only a few times. The chain employs TRBV7-8 and TRBJ1-1; D gene uncertain. V was shortened by 4 bases and J by 0 bases, with 12 bases between the two germline ends. Germline V gene data show CDR1 as SGHVS and CDR2 as FQNEAQ. The length of the CDR3 is 15 residues. This CDR3 is CASSSKRVMNTEAFF. The CDR3 DNA follows: TGTGCCAGCAGCTCGAAAAGGGTCATGAACACTGAAGCTTTCTTT.

This clonotype was seen more than once but under ten times. The chain couples TRBV20-1 to TRBJ2-1; perhaps D is TRBD1 or TRBD2 (6 bases each). The V gene's germline CDR1 is DFQATT and CDR2 SNEGSKA (reference sequence). Trimming pared 5 bases from V and 0 bases from J, leaving 11 bases between. The CDR3 consists of 14 residues. The DNA of the CDR3 is TGCAGTGCTGGAGGGGGGAACTCCTACAATGAGCAGTTCTTC. It translates to CSAGGGNSYNEQFF.

This clonotype was counted a few times. The chain employs TRBV11-1 and TRBJ2-2, with D possibly being TRBD2 (6 bases). V shed 6 bases and J shed 5 bases, with 16 bases lying between them. Germline V gene data show CDR1 as SGHAT and CDR2 as FQDESV (reference sequence). This CDR3 is built from 15 residues. CDR3 residues: CASSTGSAGTGELFF. CDR3 nucleotide sequence: TGTGCCAGCAGTACCGGGAGTGCGGGGACCGGGGAGCTGTTTTTT.